This TCR beta chain was captured in a study of blood T cell repertoires in COVID-19. About the research overall: Acute and convalescent COVID-19 samples came from the United States, Italy and Spain. Sample material is recorded as cDNA or gDNA derived from T cells, B-cell-depleted T cells, or PBMCs.

Patients in Seattle were enrolled during active infection, then followed longitudinally. This clone was observed a single time. The CDR3 covers 14 residues. Germline lookup yields CDR1 SEHNR and CDR2 FQNEAQ (reference sequence). V lost 4 bases, J lost 5 bases, and 7 bases stayed unmatched. In the authors' methods: Amplification of reference gene primers was used by the study to estimate nucleated cell counts. Method: immunoSEQ multiplex PCR; TCRdb's copy keeps in-frame clones and lacks some. V and J calls plus clone size are reproduced from that table; the DNA served to infer D and trimming. The table shows 310,000 or so clones, with almost 90% occurring only once.

What was sequenced was peripheral blood. The receptor comes from a woman aged 25 to 39 with COVID-19, enrolled during active disease. The chain couples TRBV7-9 to TRBJ2-7, with 8 bases aligning to TRBD1. CDR3 loop: CASSSSVGQDEQYF. The CDR3 bases are TGTGCCAGCAGCTCCTCCGTGGGACAGGACGAGCAGTACTTC.